This TCR beta chain was retrieved from a study of beta chain features in type 1 diabetes. The whole isolated RNA underwent reverse transcription, so sequencing captured expressed TCRB transcripts. For naive, central memory and regulatory T cell samples, reads averaged around 3.8 million. The repertoire was sequenced with immunoSEQ multiplex PCR; TCRdb's copy has only in-frame clones and lacks some. The table records 300,000 or so clones, 13% of them present only once. This CDR3 comprises 15 residues. Germline V CDR1 and CDR2: SGHAT, FQNNGV. V was cut by 5 bases and J by 5 bases, with 18 bases left in between. A sort by CD45RO/CCR7/CD25/CD127/CD95/CD27 yielded CD4+ naive, central memory, regulatory and stem cell-like memory cells. Findings and caveats of the study: Shorter TCRB CDR3s, moderately but significantly so, marked every one of the four CD4+ subsets in Type 1 diabetes patients.

To note about this clone: Its matching antigen is unknown.

The gene calls are TRBV11-2 and TRBJ2-5, with TRBD1 as a possible D gene (6 bases). The sample taken for sequencing was naive CD4+ T cells from blood. This TCR was sampled from a woman in her late teens or twenties with type 1 diabetes. CDR3 region: CASSQNRASRETQYF. The CDR3 bases are TGTGCCAGCAGCCAGAACAGGGCCTCACGGGAGACCCAGTACTTC.